The 20 T cell receptor beta chains in this list originate from one sample, sequenced in a study of Ad26.COV2.S vaccination and SARS-CoV-2 variants. Some clones are missing from TCRdb's copy, which holds only in-frame ones; the method was immunoSEQ multiplex PCR. The sample lists about 440,000 clones; roughly 91% were seen once. Regarding treatment: around 19 received Ad26.COV2.S at low or high dose, single or two shots; about 5 received placebo; per-sample allocation not given. On day 63 after the first injection, vaccine and placebo recipients gave samples. The input for sequencing was peripheral blood, taken in a trial of Ad26.COV2.S vaccine versus placebo. All receptors come from a person aged 18-65 years who received the Ad26.COV2.S COVID-19 vaccine or a placebo.

The chain has TRBV28 and TRBJ2-3; D may be TRBD2 (6 bases). The germline V and J ends were trimmed by 2 bases and 3 bases, with 12 bases remaining between them. This CDR3 has 15 amino acids. Germline V gives CDR1 MDHEN, CDR2 SYDVKM. CDR3 loop: CASSLDLGRTDTQYF. In nucleotides, the CDR3 is TGTGCCAGCAGTTTAGATTTGGGGAGGACAGATACGCAGTATTTT.

Comments on this clone: This specimen includes other DNA sequences encoding the same CDR3. This rearrangement joins TRBV5-1 to TRBJ2-5, with no clear D. Trimming took 0 bases from V and 5 from J, leaving 2 bases between them. Germline V gene data show CDR1 as SGHRS and CDR2 as YFSETQ. CDR3 length: 11 amino acids. The CDR3, as DNA: TGCGCCAGCAGCTTGGCTGAGACCCAGTACTTC. It specifies CASSLAETQYF.

Worth noting for this clone: At one of its ends the junction is not consistent with the germline gene, which may arise from a read error. The DNA of the CDR3 is TGTGCCAGCAGTTTAGGTGAAGCAGGGAAGCACTTC. It encodes CASSLGEAGKHF. The J gene is TRBJ2-7, the V gene TRBV28; the D gene is possibly TRBD1 (5 bases). This CDR3 contains 12 residues. From germline, CDR1 is MDHEN and CDR2 SYDVKM.

The V and J genes are TRBV23-1 and TRBJ2-7; 9 positions match TRBD1. TRBV23-1 counts as an open reading frame of uncertain function. This CDR3 spans 18 amino acids. With V trimmed by 3 bases and J by 0 bases, 12 bases remained unmatched. The CDR3 protein is CASSQEGQGVSASYEQYF. The CDR3 DNA sequence: TGCGCCAGCAGTCAGGAGGGACAGGGTGTATCCGCCTCCTACGAGCAGTACTTC.

The chain joins TRBV5-1 to TRBJ2-3; D is possibly TRBD1 (5 bases). Per germline, CDR1 SGHRS and CDR2 YFSETQ. The CDR3 runs to 18 residues. The V gene lost 7 bases and the J gene lost 0 bases, with 24 bases spanning the gap. Written as DNA, the CDR3 is TGCGCCAGCGCTGGAAGGGTTAGGGGCCTACGAAGCACAGATACGCAGTATTTT. It codes for CASAGRVRGLRSTDTQYF.

Written as DNA, the CDR3 is TGTGCCAGTAGTTCCGACAGTCAAGAGACCCAGTACTTC. This sequence encodes CASSSDSQETQYF. The V call is TRBV19, the J call TRBJ2-5, with D tentatively TRBD1 (5 bases). CDR3 size: 13 residues. V dropped 5 bases and J dropped 2 bases, with 9 bases sitting between them. Germline V gene lookup returns CDR1 LNHDA and CDR2 SQIVND (reference sequence).

This clone was observed once. As the CDR3 is not closed by the conserved phenylalanine or tryptophan, this likely results from a read error. No DNA is shown, since the ends of the CDR3 on it are uncertain; the CDR3 is the one TCRdb lists. The chain uses TRBV28 and TRBJ1-1. The V gene's germline CDR1 is MDHEN and CDR2 SYDVKM. The CDR3 numbers 14 amino acids, ends counted. CDR3 region: CASSSPSSGFGSLS.

The CDR3: CASSLGLADNEQFF. As DNA, the CDR3 is TGTGCCAGCAGCTTAGGACTAGCGGACAATGAGCAGTTCTTC. The V call is TRBV5-6, the J call TRBJ2-1, with 10 bases aligning to TRBD2. The CDR3 has 14 residues. The V gene's germline CDR1 is SGHDT and CDR2 YYEEEE. After removal of 2 bases from V and 5 bases from J, the junction contained 1 base not matched to a gene. Combining the CDR3 with reference TRBV5-6 and TRBJ2-1 gives the whole variable domain DAGVTQSPTHLIKTRGQQVTLRCSPKSGHDTVSWYQQALGQGPQFIFQYYEEEERQRGNFPDRFSGHQFPNYSSELNVNALLLGDSALYLCASSLGLADNEQFFGPGTRLTVL.

In its sample, this clone was seen once. The rearrangement uses TRBV7-3 and TRBJ2-2; D gene unclear. Between the trimmed V and J ends, which lost 6 bases and 1 base, there was a span of 12 bases. This CDR3 comprises 15 residues. Germline V gene data show CDR1 as SGHTA and CDR2 as FQGTGA. This chain's CDR3 is CASSPEPMNTGELFF. The CDR3 region has the DNA TGTGCCAGCAGTCCCGAACCAATGAACACCGGGGAGCTGTTTTTT. The complete variable domain, with remaining parts taken from reference TRBV7-3 and TRBJ2-2, reads GAGVSQTPSNKVTEKGKYVELRCDPISGHTALYWYRQSLGQGPEFLIYFQGTGAADDSGLPNDRFFAVRPEGSVSTLKIQRTERGDSAVYLCASSPEPMNTGELFFGEGSRLTVL.

The chain couples TRBV6-2 or TRBV6-3 to TRBJ2-5; D possibly matches TRBD1 or TRBD2 (5 bases each). This CDR3 has 15 amino acids. V was shortened by 6 bases and J by 0 bases, with 14 bases between the two germline ends. The germline gives CDR1 MNHEY, CDR2 SVGEGT. This chain's CDR3 is CASRPWGINQETQYF. The DNA of the CDR3 is TGTGCCAGCAGACCTTGGGGGATTAACCAAGAGACCCAGTACTTC.

CDR3 in DNA: TGTGCCAGCAGCTCCGACAGGACGGGGTACGAGCAGTACTTC. Translated, it gives CASSSDRTGYEQYF. The chain carries TRBV7-9 and TRBJ2-7, with D possibly TRBD1 on 6 matching bases. The V gene's germline CDR1 is SEHNR and CDR2 FQNEAQ (reference sequence). Trimming took 4 bases from V and 4 from J, leaving 14 bases between them. The CDR3 runs 14 residues.

This rearrangement joins TRBV5-6 to TRBJ2-7; D not resolved. This CDR3 is built from 14 residues. From germline, CDR1 is SGHDT and CDR2 YYEEEE. Trimming took 0 bases from V and 3 from J, leaving 10 bases between them. The CDR3 nucleotides read TGTGCCAGCAGCTTGGTGCAGACCAACTACGAGCAGTACTTC. This gives the protein CASSLVQTNYEQYF.

The chain carries TRBV9 and TRBJ1-1; the D gene is possibly TRBD1 (5 bases). The CDR3 spans 13 residues. V was clipped by 4 bases and J by 9 bases, with 16 bases between them. Germline V gives CDR1 SGDLS, CDR2 YYNGEE. The chain's CDR3 is CASSPPTEGQAFF. For the CDR3, the DNA is TGTGCCAGCAGCCCACCCACTGAGGGGCAAGCTTTCTTT.

The chain uses TRBV7-8 and TRBJ2-3; no clear D. Germline loops: CDR1 SGHVS, CDR2 FQNEAQ. V gave up 2 bases and J gave up 1 base, with 10 bases separating them. CDR3 length equals 15 residues. The DNA for the CDR3 is TGTGCCAGCAGCTTATACGGGCAAGGCACAGATACGCAGTATTTT. This gives the protein CASSLYGQGTDTQYF.

The chain links TRBV18 to TRBJ2-5, with no clear D. Trimming pared 3 bases from V and 4 bases from J, leaving 15 bases between. The length of the CDR3 is 15 residues. Germline V gene data show CDR1 as KGHSH and CDR2 as LQKENI. The CDR3 reads CASSPAVGRPETQYF. Here the CDR3 DNA reads TGTGCCAGCTCACCGGCCGTCGGCAGGCCAGAGACCCAGTACTTC.

This clone showed up just a few times. The CDR3 DNA follows: TGTGCCAGTAGTCGGAGCAGGGATGTACGAGAGACCCAGTACTTC. This gives the protein CASSRSRDVRETQYF. The rearrangement uses TRBV19 and TRBJ2-5; D may be TRBD1 (5 bases). V was cut by 5 bases and J by 4 bases, with 17 bases left in between. The CDR3 is made up of 15 amino acids. Germline lookup yields CDR1 LNHDA and CDR2 SQIVND (reference sequence). Filled out from reference TRBV19 and TRBJ2-5, the complete variable domain reads DGGITQSPKYLFRKEGQNVTLSCEQNLNHDAMYWYRQDPGQGLRLIYYSQIVNDFQKGDIAEGYSVSREKKESFPLTVTSAQKNPTAFYLCASSRSRDVRETQYFGPGTRLLVL.

This sequence joins TRBV28 and TRBJ2-1; TRBD2 matches 10 bases. Germline assignment: CDR1 MDHEN and CDR2 SYDVKM. V lost 4 bases to trimming and J lost 9 bases; unmatched junction nucleotides: 6. This CDR3 contains 14 residues. CDR3 region: CASSSLAGEPEQFF. DNA for the CDR3: TGTGCCAGCAGTTCGCTAGCGGGAGAGCCTGAGCAGTTCTTC.

This chain connects TRBV2 to TRBJ2-3, with TRBD2 identical over 9 bases. The germline CDR1 and CDR2 sequences are SNHLY and FYNNEI. This CDR3 contains 14 residues. V was clipped by 6 bases and J by 8 bases; unmatched bases: 9. The CDR3 is CASRVRREGGTQYF. CDR3 in DNA: TGTGCCAGCAGAGTAAGGCGGGAGGGGGGTACGCAGTATTTT.

The rearrangement joins TRBV9 to TRBJ1-2, with D unclear. The V gene lost 3 bases and the J gene lost 4 bases, with 13 bases spanning the gap. CDR3 length: 14 amino acids. Germline V gives CDR1 SGDLS, CDR2 YYNGEE. Here the CDR3 DNA reads TGTGCCAGCAGCGACCATCTAGATTCCTATGGCTACACCTTC. Translation: CASSDHLDSYGYTF.

The V gene is TRBV15, the J gene TRBJ2-7, with 9 bases matching TRBD1. This CDR3 region has 16 residues. V shed 4 bases, J shed 5 bases, and the junction held 12 bases outside the gene matches. The germline CDR1 and CDR2 sequences are LNHNV and YYDKDF (reference sequence). The CDR3 is CATSTRRGTGKNEQYF. Written as DNA, the CDR3 is TGTGCCACCAGCACCCGGAGGGGGACAGGGAAAAACGAGCAGTACTTC.